Presented here are 8 T cell receptor beta chains from one specimen sequenced in a study of T cell responses to AZD1222 COVID-19 vaccine. The table came from immunoSEQ multiplex PCR; TCRdb's copy has only in-frame clones and leaves some out. The repertoire consists of under 100,000 clones, with roughly 89% occurring once and the leading ten covering under 5.5%. The material was peripheral blood, obtained 28 days after the second AZD1222 dose. These receptors were taken from an adult who received the AZD1222 COVID-19 vaccine.

V and J are TRBV9 and TRBJ2-5; 11 bases are a match to TRBD1. This CDR3 region has 14 residues. Losses at the gene ends were 3 bases for V and 5 bases for J; bases not matched to a gene: 3. Germline V gene lookup returns CDR1 SGDLS and CDR2 YYNGEE. CDR3 DNA sequence: TGTGCCAGCAGCGAGTGGACAGGGGGCGAGACCCAGTACTTC. This encodes CASSEWTGGETQYF.

This clone was observed once. The chain links TRBV5-4 to TRBJ2-1, with 11 nucleotides matching TRBD1. V lost 4 bases, J lost 7 bases, and 10 bases stayed unmatched. Germline CDR1 reads SGHNT; CDR2 reads YYREEE (reference sequence). The CDR3 has 16 amino acids. Written as DNA, the CDR3 is TGTGCCAGCAGCCCCCTCCCCCGGGACAGGGGGAATGAGCAGTTCTTC. It specifies CASSPLPRDRGNEQFF.

This sequence joins TRBV9 and TRBJ2-5; 14 bases match TRBD2. Per the germline V gene, CDR1 is SGDLS and CDR2 is YYNGEE. The CDR3 runs 17 residues. V lost 0 bases to trimming and J lost 4 bases; unmatched junction nucleotides: 5. As DNA, the CDR3 is TGTGCCAGCAGCGTAGGGACTAGCGGGGGGCCAATAGAGACCCAGTACTTC. Residues: CASSVGTSGGPIETQYF.

This chain links TRBV15 with TRBJ1-3, with TRBD1 matching over 8 bases. J was trimmed by 4 bases and V by 3 bases; bases with no gene match: 5. The CDR3 sequence is 15 residues long. Germline lookup yields CDR1 LNHNV and CDR2 YYDKDF (reference sequence). In nucleotides, the CDR3 is TGTGCCACCAGCAGGGACAGGGTGCCAGGAAACACCATATATTTT. Its protein product is CATSRDRVPGNTIYF. Filled out from reference TRBV15 and TRBJ1-3, the complete variable domain reads DAMVIQNPRYQVTQFGKPVTLSCSQTLNHNVMYWYQQKSSQAPKLLFHYYDKDFNNEADTPDNFQSRRPNTSFCFLDIRSPGLGDTAMYLCATSRDRVPGNTIYFGEGSWLTVV.

The J gene is TRBJ2-7, the V gene TRBV6-2 or TRBV6-3; D is possibly TRBD1 (6 bases). CDR3 size: 14 residues. V dropped 5 bases and J dropped 0 bases, with 11 bases sitting between them. The germline V gene has CDR1 MNHEY and CDR2 SVGEGT. CDR3 DNA sequence: TGTGCCAGCAGTGACCCGACAGGCTCCTACGAGCAGTACTTC. Amino acids: CASSDPTGSYEQYF.

The chain has TRBV5-6 and TRBJ2-7, with D unclear. From germline, CDR1 is SGHDT and CDR2 YYEEEE. V gave up 0 bases and J gave up 4 bases, with 5 bases separating them. CDR3 length: 12 residues. Here the CDR3 DNA reads TGTGCCAGCAGCTTGGCGACTTACGAGCAGTACTTC. Translated, it gives CASSLATYEQYF.

Concerning this clone itself: One end of the junction is discordant with germline, which a read error may explain. The rearrangement links TRBV4-3 to TRBJ1-3; D gene uncertain. Germline V gene data show CDR1 as LGHNA and CDR2 as YSLEER. CDR3 length: 14 residues. Here the CDR3 DNA reads TGCGCCAGCAGCCAAGATTTCGGTGGATACACCATATATTTT. Protein product: CASSQDFGGYTIYF.

The V and J genes are TRBV5-5 and TRBJ1-5, with D hard to call. The germline CDR1 and CDR2 sequences are SGHKS and YYEKEE (reference sequence). Between the trimmed V and J ends, which lost 2 bases and 5 bases, there was a span of 11 bases. The CDR3 is 14 amino acids. CDR3: CASSFLGSDQPQHF. DNA of the CDR3: TGTGCCAGCAGCTTTCTGGGATCGGATCAGCCCCAGCATTTT.